One sample yielded the 14 T cell receptor beta chains listed below, sequenced in a study of PD-1 blockade in classical Hodgkin lymphoma. Produced via immunoSEQ multiplex PCR; TCRdb's table is partial and in-frame only. Here the sample spans about 93,000 clones, about 77% being singletons. Time point specified: cycle 4 day 1 (C4D1), after 6 weeks of nivolumab. There was relapse after autologous stem cell transplantation in every patient, and there was variation in brentuximab vedotin exposure. Source: peripheral blood mononuclear cells (PBMCs), taken before the fourth cycle of nivolumab. Every receptor here comes from a human donor with classical Hodgkin lymphoma.

V and J are TRBV6-5 and TRBJ1-1; D ambiguous. This CDR3 is built from 14 residues. The germline V gene has CDR1 MNHEY and CDR2 SVGAGI. V lost 2 bases and J lost 1, with 8 bases in between. The CDR3 DNA reads as TGTGCCAGCAGTTACCTCGGGGAGAACACTGAAGCTTTCTTT. Protein sequence: CASSYLGENTEAFF.

V usage is TRBV28 and J usage is TRBJ1-1; D unclear. Per the germline V gene, CDR1 is MDHEN and CDR2 is SYDVKM. This CDR3 is built from 17 residues. With 1 base removed from V and 4 bases from J, the gap between germline ends came to 19 bases. The CDR3 region has the DNA TGTGCCAGCAGTTTATTGGGCGGATTTGTGGATGGCACTGAAGCTTTCTTT. Its protein is CASSLLGGFVDGTEAFF.

This sequence joins TRBV6-6 and TRBJ1-1; 8 nucleotides line up with TRBD1. The CDR3 extends over 13 amino acids. Germline CDR1 is MNHNY and CDR2 is SVGAGI (reference sequence). The V and J ends lost 5 bases and 4 bases, in that order; junction bases with no gene match: 3. DNA of the CDR3: TGTGCCAGCAGTGGACAGGGTGCCACTGAAGCTTTCTTT. It codes for CASSGQGATEAFF.

The rearrangement links TRBV6-4 to TRBJ2-3; TRBD2 might be the D (5 bases). CDR3 length: 15 amino acids. The V end lost 3 bases, the J end lost 1 base, and 11 bases lay between the germline ends. Germline V gene data show CDR1 as MRHNA and CDR2 as SNTAGT. CDR3 bases: TGTGCCAGCAGTGAAAATAGCGAAGGCACAGATACGCAGTATTTT. Its translation: CASSENSEGTDTQYF.

This clone was seen more than once but under ten times. The CDR3 DNA follows: TGTGCCAGCAGTTTATTACGGGGTGATCAGCCCCAGCATTTT. Protein product: CASSLLRGDQPQHF. The chain is built from TRBV27 and TRBJ1-5; D is unresolved. Germline CDR1 is MNHEY and CDR2 is SMNVEV (reference sequence). This CDR3 is built from 14 residues. With 1 base removed from V and 5 bases from J, the gap between germline ends came to 9 bases.

The V call is TRBV6-6, the J call TRBJ2-1; 11 positions agree with TRBD2. V lost 2 bases, J lost 6 bases, and 3 bases stayed unmatched. The CDR3 length is 15 residues. Germline V gives CDR1 MNHNY, CDR2 SVGAGI (reference sequence). The CDR3 here is CASSYVAGGLNEQFF. The DNA of the CDR3 is TGTGCCAGCAGTTACGTAGCGGGGGGGCTCAATGAGCAGTTCTTC.

The CDR3 DNA reads TGTGCCAGCTCCTGGACAGGGGATAGCAATCAGCCCCAGCATTTT. This sequence encodes CASSWTGDSNQPQHF. The genes are TRBV18 and TRBJ1-5; TRBD1 matches at 9 bases. The ends lost 6 bases at V and 0 bases at J; junction bases unmatched: 3. CDR3 length: 15 amino acids. In germline, CDR1 is KGHSH, CDR2 LQKENI.

V is TRBV7-2 and J is TRBJ1-2; D is ambiguous. The germline CDR1 and CDR2 sequences are SGHTA and FQGNSA. The germline V and J ends were trimmed by 0 bases and 4 bases, with 9 bases remaining between them. The CDR3 covers 14 residues. CDR3 sequence reads: CASSLAGVLYGYTF. The CDR3 DNA reads as TGTGCCAGCAGCTTAGCCGGAGTTCTCTATGGCTACACCTTC.

The CDR3 DNA reads as TGTGCCAGCAGCTTAGGGGCTGGTGGGGCCAACGTCCTGACTTTC. Its translation: CASSLGAGGANVLTF. This chain joins TRBV7-3 and TRBJ2-6; TRBD1 might be the D (5 bases). This CDR3 spans 15 amino acids. V was cut by 2 bases and J by 3 bases, with 8 bases left in between. Per germline, CDR1 SGHTA and CDR2 FQGTGA.

J is TRBJ2-1 and V is TRBV4-2; a weak D match, TRBD2 (6 bases). The V gene lost 1 base and the J gene lost 0 bases, with 16 bases spanning the gap. Germline V gives CDR1 LGHNA, CDR2 YNFKEQ. This CDR3 is 18 amino acids long. The CDR3 sequence is CASSQASGRDRSYNEQFF. The CDR3 region has the DNA TGTGCCAGCAGCCAAGCCTCCGGGCGGGATCGCTCCTACAATGAGCAGTTCTTC.

CDR3 loop: CASSLTWTGGYNEQFF. The CDR3, as DNA: TGTGCCAGCAGTCTTACTTGGACAGGGGGCTACAATGAGCAGTTCTTC. V and J are TRBV6-6 and TRBJ2-1; TRBD1 aligns across 10 bases. The V and J ends lost 5 bases and 3 bases, in that order; junction bases with no gene match: 7. The length of the CDR3 is 16 residues. Germline-derived CDR1 and CDR2 are MNHNY and SVGAGI (reference sequence).

A single count supports this clone. V is TRBV29-1 and J is TRBJ1-1; TRBD1 aligns across 10 bases. J was trimmed by 4 bases and V by 7 bases; bases with no gene match: 9. CDR3 size: 14 residues. CDR1 and CDR2 from the germline V gene are SQVTM and ANQGSEA. The CDR3 DNA follows: TGCAGCGGTCGTGGACAGGGGGTCGGCACTGAAGCTTTCTTT. It codes for CSGRGQGVGTEAFF.

The chain employs TRBV2 and TRBJ1-5, with a tentative D call TRBD1 (5 bases). V lost 3 bases and J lost 7, with 10 bases in between. CDR1 and CDR2 (germline): SNHLY, FYNNEI. This CDR3 comprises 13 residues. CDR3 nucleotide sequence: TGTGCCAGCAGTGAGGGGGGGTACCAGCCCCAGCATTTT. Amino acids: CASSEGGYQPQHF.

The CDR3 region is CASSEQGANTGELFF. CDR3 bases: TGTGCCAGCAGTGAACAGGGGGCGAACACCGGGGAGCTGTTTTTT. The chain employs TRBV6-1 and TRBJ2-2, with 7 bases fitting TRBD1. V gave up 2 bases and J gave up 0 bases; unmatched junction bases: 0. The CDR3 is 15 residues long. Germline V gene sequence: CDR1 MNHNS, CDR2 SASEGT.